A single sample is the source of the 2 T cell receptor beta chains below, sequenced in a study of T cell repertoires in cytomegalovirus infection. TCRdb processed the reads anew with MiXCR; each CDR3 protein has one entry. The table shows 250,000 to 300,000 distinct CDR3 sequences, with 8% to 9.5% occurring only once. Sequences were obtained from PBMCs. The receptor set was obtained from a human donor in good health (CMV status not recorded). Some clones in this sample may be carry-over from other donors' samples.

This clonotype was found many times. The CDR3 coding sequence is TGTGCCAGCAGCCAAGAAGGGGTCGGGAGCTCCTACAATGAGCAGTTCTTC. Translating gives CASSQEGVGSSYNEQFF. The V gene is TRBV4-2, the J gene TRBJ2-1; the D gene is possibly TRBD2 (6 bases). The CDR3 length is 17 residues. Trimming took 0 bases from V and 0 from J, leaving 12 bases between them. Germline CDR1 and CDR2: LGHNA and YNFKEQ.

This clonotype was picked up a small number of times. The chain has TRBV20-1 and TRBJ2-3, with 9 bases aligning to TRBD2. The CDR3 covers 19 residues. V lost 0 bases to trimming and J lost 2 bases; unmatched junction nucleotides: 15. Germline CDR1 reads DFQATT; CDR2 reads SNEGSKA (reference sequence). The CDR3 protein is CSARDRRPRGLANTDTQYF. DNA for the CDR3: TGCAGTGCTAGAGATCGAAGGCCACGGGGACTAGCCAACACAGATACGCAGTATTTT.